This T cell receptor (beta chain) was identified in a study of T cell responses to AZD1222 COVID-19 vaccine. Points from the study as a whole: Of the AZD1222 recipients, only six were seropositive at baseline. There were vaccine-associated CD4 TCRs across spike, dominant at 160-218 and 743-854. Sampling captured repertoires only after the peak T cell response. Donors skewed white British and female; clonal diversity was possibly underestimated.

About this clone itself: Its target is unknown.

CDR3 length: 15 residues. The V segment lost 10 bases and the J segment 3 bases; nucleotides outside the gene matches: 8. CDR1 MGHDK and CDR2 SYGVNS come from the germline V gene. Clones were sequenced by immunoSEQ multiplex PCR, and TCRdb holds only the in-frame ones, with some missing. The data show 100,000 to 150,000 clones, about nine tenths seen once. This receptor was identified in an adult in good health. Sample: peripheral blood, taken on day 0 of AZD1222 vaccination. The chain employs TRBV25-1 and TRBJ2-1; 11 bases map to TRBD2. The CDR3 protein is CAIQTSGDVYNEQFF. The CDR3 bases are TGTGCCATCCAGACTAGCGGGGACGTCTACAATGAGCAGTTCTTC.